The next 2 T cell receptor beta chains were all read from a single sample in a study of blood T cell repertoires in COVID-19. Sequencing used immunoSEQ multiplex PCR; TCRdb keeps in-frame clones, though not all of them. The sample includes 300,000 to 350,000 clones, more than 70% seen only once; the top ten take approximately 1%. Material: PBMCs or T cells enriched from blood (not recorded which). The receptors here all came from a woman in her thirties who had been exposed to COVID-19.

This chain joins TRBV6-6 and TRBJ1-1, with no clear D. The CDR3 totals 14 residues. Trimming left V 6 bases short and J 5 bases short, with 16 bases between. The V gene's germline CDR1 is MNHNY and CDR2 SVGAGI (reference sequence). Here the CDR3 DNA reads TGTGCCAGCAGCCAGGATCTTACGGGGACTGAAGCTTTCTTT. This sequence encodes CASSQDLTGTEAFF.

The chain combines TRBV5-3 with TRBJ1-1, with unresolved D. TRBV5-3 is flagged as an ORF with uncertain function. Trimming stripped 2 bases from V and 4 bases from J, with 24 bases between. This CDR3 spans 18 amino acids. CDR3 coding DNA: TGTGCCAGAAGCTTTGTGAGGGAATGGTTTTATTTGGGCACTGAAGCTTTCTTT. Its translation is CARSFVREWFYLGTEAFF.